The rows below give T cell receptor beta chains drawn from one sample of a study of blood T cell repertoires in COVID-19. Generated by immunoSEQ multiplex PCR, the TCRdb table keeps only in-frame clones and is missing some. The sample shows approximately 270,000 clones, about 87% of them seen only once. Sequencing used PBMCs or T cells enriched from blood (not recorded which). The source is a woman in her twenties or thirties with acute COVID-19. Each CDR3 is given with its conserved first and last residue. The size of a clone is reported for some rows only, either as once, few or many, or as a class for expanded clones.

clone_size: -
v_call: TRBV5-1
j_call: TRBJ2-7
cdr3_aa: CASRGTGLDEQYF

clone_size: -
v_call: TRBV9
j_call: TRBJ1-5
cdr3_aa: CASSDMGNQPQHF

clone_size: -
v_call: TRBV7-9
j_call: TRBJ1-4
cdr3_aa: CASNTGATNEKLFF

clone_size: -
v_call: TRBV14
j_call: TRBJ2-7
cdr3_aa: CASRASATTYEQYF

clone_size: -
v_call: TRBV7-8
j_call: TRBJ2-7
cdr3_aa: CASSLMGAFYEQYF

clone_size: -
v_call: TRBV4-3
j_call: TRBJ2-7
cdr3_aa: CASSQESSGSYEQYF

clone_size: -
v_call: TRBV19
j_call: TRBJ2-3
cdr3_aa: CASSIPGQGEDTQYF

clone_size: few
v_call: TRBV28
j_call: TRBJ1-1
cdr3_aa: CASSLYSMNTEAFF

clone_size: -
v_call: TRBV28
j_call: TRBJ2-7
cdr3_aa: CASSETGSYEQYF

clone_size: -
v_call: TRBV27
j_call: TRBJ2-5
cdr3_aa: CASSFGTIRGETQYF

clone_size: -
v_call: TRBV10-1
j_call: TRBJ1-4
cdr3_aa: CASSGGSATNEKLFF

clone_size: once
v_call: TRBV5-1
j_call: TRBJ1-2
cdr3_aa: CASSHRDSKSYGYTF

clone_size: -
v_call: TRBV11-2
j_call: TRBJ2-3
cdr3_aa: CASSFNGGRDTQYF

clone_size: -
v_call: TRBV7-2
j_call: TRBJ2-7
cdr3_aa: CASSYPSGTYEQYF

clone_size: once
v_call: TRBV7-6
j_call: TRBJ1-1
cdr3_aa: CASSSTPAPAGGEAFF

clone_size: few
v_call: TRBV30
j_call: TRBJ2-7
cdr3_aa: CAWSPGTGDYEQYF

clone_size: -
v_call: TRBV9
j_call: TRBJ2-1
cdr3_aa: CASSLAGGHNEQFF

clone_size: -
v_call: TRBV10-1
j_call: TRBJ2-7
cdr3_aa: CASSDPSAHYEQYF

clone_size: few
v_call: TRBV4-3
j_call: TRBJ2-7
cdr3_aa: CASSQAPLAGENEQYF

clone_size: -
v_call: TRBV28
j_call: TRBJ2-1
cdr3_aa: CASSGYEQFF

clone_size: once
v_call: TRBV3-1/TRBV3-2
j_call: TRBJ1-2
cdr3_aa: CASSPRDRALGYTF

clone_size: few
v_call: TRBV5-1
j_call: TRBJ2-2
cdr3_aa: CASSTPGQGAGELFF

clone_size: -
v_call: TRBV27
j_call: TRBJ2-7
cdr3_aa: CASSYTGGNGYEQYF

clone_size: -
v_call: TRBV19
j_call: TRBJ1-1
cdr3_aa: CASSKVFGISSAEAFF

clone_size: -
v_call: TRBV6-6
j_call: TRBJ2-7
cdr3_aa: CASQSGISYEQYF

clone_size: -
v_call: TRBV27
j_call: TRBJ1-6
cdr3_aa: CASSQGRVNNSPLHF

clone_size: -
v_call: TRBV18
j_call: TRBJ2-7
cdr3_aa: CASSFDRGDSYEQYF

clone_size: -
v_call: TRBV28
j_call: TRBJ2-6
cdr3_aa: CASSLVASGANVLTF

clone_size: -
v_call: TRBV7-4
j_call: TRBJ1-5
cdr3_aa: CASRARDISWDSNQPQHF

clone_size: -
v_call: TRBV5-1
j_call: TRBJ2-1
cdr3_aa: CASSNSESSYNEQFF

clone_size: -
v_call: TRBV11-2
j_call: TRBJ1-4
cdr3_aa: CASSLAWTGTATNEKLFF

clone_size: -
v_call: TRBV7-6
j_call: TRBJ2-1
cdr3_aa: CASSVGQGGSYNEQFF

clone_size: -
v_call: TRBV18
j_call: TRBJ2-7
cdr3_aa: CASSRPGGQHHDEQYF

clone_size: -
v_call: TRBV2
j_call: TRBJ1-2
cdr3_aa: CASSDGGAGYDSGYTF

clone_size: -
v_call: TRBV3-1/TRBV3-2
j_call: TRBJ1-1
cdr3_aa: CASTPRGEGTEAFF

clone_size: -
v_call: TRBV6-4
j_call: TRBJ2-3
cdr3_aa: CASSQQGATFSTDTQYF

clone_size: -
v_call: TRBV28
j_call: TRBJ1-5
cdr3_aa: CASSGQYTYSNQPQHF

clone_size: -
v_call: TRBV6-1
j_call: TRBJ1-4
cdr3_aa: CASSEAIGGFDEKLFF

clone_size: -
v_call: TRBV5-1
j_call: TRBJ2-2
cdr3_aa: CASSLGLAGVVANTGELFF

clone_size: -
v_call: TRBV2
j_call: TRBJ1-4
cdr3_aa: CASSESGALINEKLFF

clone_size: -
v_call: TRBV15
j_call: TRBJ1-3
cdr3_aa: CATSRDLIQGRGNTIYF

clone_size: -
v_call: TRBV2
j_call: TRBJ1-3
cdr3_aa: CASRSDRAANTIYF

clone_size: -
v_call: TRBV7-9
j_call: TRBJ2-3
cdr3_aa: CASSSERGYTDTQYF

clone_size: -
v_call: TRBV5-1
j_call: TRBJ2-1
cdr3_aa: CASSGGQGSGEQFF

clone_size: -
v_call: TRBV7-7
j_call: TRBJ2-2
cdr3_aa: CASSQQGAGNTGELFF

clone_size: -
v_call: TRBV7-9
j_call: TRBJ2-3
cdr3_aa: CASSSPAGPDTQYF

clone_size: -
v_call: TRBV7-3
j_call: TRBJ2-1
cdr3_aa: CASSSIAGAHYNEQFF

clone_size: -
v_call: TRBV7-2
j_call: TRBJ2-7
cdr3_aa: CASIARAQGPYEQYF

clone_size: -
v_call: TRBV7-3
j_call: TRBJ2-5
cdr3_aa: CASSINNQETQYF

clone_size: -
v_call: TRBV14
j_call: TRBJ2-7
cdr3_aa: CASSHEQGLREQYF

clone_size: -
v_call: TRBV19
j_call: TRBJ1-1
cdr3_aa: CASSTARGAKQVNTEAFF

clone_size: -
v_call: TRBV20-1
j_call: TRBJ2-1
cdr3_aa: CSASRAGGINEQFF

clone_size: -
v_call: TRBV7-3
j_call: TRBJ2-1
cdr3_aa: CASSSSGAGGSSYNEQFF

clone_size: -
v_call: TRBV30
j_call: TRBJ2-3
cdr3_aa: CAWSLGGDRHTDTQYF

clone_size: once
v_call: TRBV3-1/TRBV3-2
j_call: TRBJ1-5
cdr3_aa: CASSQGGTGGGQPQHF